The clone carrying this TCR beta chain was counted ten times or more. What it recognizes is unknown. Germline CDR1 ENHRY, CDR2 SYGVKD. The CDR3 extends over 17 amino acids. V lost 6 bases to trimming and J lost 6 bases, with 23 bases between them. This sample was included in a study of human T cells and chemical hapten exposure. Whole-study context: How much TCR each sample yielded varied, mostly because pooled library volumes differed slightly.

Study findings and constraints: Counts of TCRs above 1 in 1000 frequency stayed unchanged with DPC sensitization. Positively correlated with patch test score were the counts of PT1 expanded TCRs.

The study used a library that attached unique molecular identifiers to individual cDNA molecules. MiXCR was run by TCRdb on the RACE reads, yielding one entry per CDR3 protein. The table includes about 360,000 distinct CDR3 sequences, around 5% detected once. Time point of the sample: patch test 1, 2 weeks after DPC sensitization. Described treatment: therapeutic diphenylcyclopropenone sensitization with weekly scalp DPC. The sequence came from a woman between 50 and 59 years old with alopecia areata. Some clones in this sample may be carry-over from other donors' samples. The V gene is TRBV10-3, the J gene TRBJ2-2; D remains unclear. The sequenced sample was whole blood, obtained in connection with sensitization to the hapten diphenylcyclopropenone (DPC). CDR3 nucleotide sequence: TGTGCCATCAGGCCCGCCCGGCCGGCGACTGGGGCCGGGGAGCTGTTTTTT. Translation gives CAIRPARPATGAGELFF.